This passage covers 30 T cell receptor beta chains from one sample sequenced in a study of T cell responses to AZD1222 COVID-19 vaccine. The repertoire was sequenced with immunoSEQ multiplex PCR; TCRdb's copy has only in-frame clones and lacks some. In the table there are about 150,000 clones, about 93% of which are singletons. Here the sequenced sample was peripheral blood, taken on day 0 of AZD1222 vaccination. These receptors were collected from an adult in good health.

V is TRBV11-1 and J is TRBJ2-7, with 11 bases that match TRBD1. From germline, CDR1 is SGHAT and CDR2 FQDESV (reference sequence). The CDR3 runs 16 residues. V lost 6 bases and J lost 3; bases outside the gene matches: 10. CDR3 protein: CASRPTGTGGVYEQYF. The CDR3 bases are TGTGCCAGCAGGCCGACCGGGACAGGGGGGGTCTACGAGCAGTACTTC.

The chain combines TRBV28 with TRBJ2-7; 7 positions agree with TRBD2. Germline V gives CDR1 MDHEN, CDR2 SYDVKM. The CDR3 is 13 residues long. With V trimmed by 7 bases and J by 4 bases, 7 bases remained unmatched. CDR3 DNA: TGTGCCAGCATGGGCGGGAGAGGGTACGAGCAGTACTTC. Amino acid sequence: CASMGGRGYEQYF.

The chain links TRBV19 to TRBJ2-7, with 11 bases matching TRBD1. After removal of 5 bases from V and 7 bases from J, the junction contained 7 bases not matched to a gene. CDR1 is LNHDA, CDR2 SQIVND, per germline (reference sequence). CDR3 length: 14 residues. CDR3 DNA: TGTGCCAGTAGTCCAGGACAGGGGGCCGGAGAGCAGTACTTC. This sequence encodes CASSPGQGAGEQYF.

V gene TRBV10-3 combines with J gene TRBJ2-1, with 7 nucleotides matching TRBD2. CDR3 size: 10 residues. CDR1 and CDR2 from the germline V gene are ENHRY and SYGVKD. The ends lost 8 bases at V and 8 bases at J; junction bases unmatched: 0. The CDR3 region has the DNA TGTGCCATCGGGGGGGATGAGCAGTTCTTC. This gives the protein CAIGGDEQFF.

The chain couples TRBV6-2 or TRBV6-3 to TRBJ1-6; 8 nucleotides line up with TRBD1. J lost 3 bases, V lost 6 bases, and 10 bases had no gene match. The CDR3 is made up of 17 amino acids. The germline gives CDR1 MNHEY, CDR2 SVGEGT. The CDR3 is CASSSLDRAIYNSPLHF. The DNA of the CDR3 is TGTGCCAGCAGCTCCCTGGACAGGGCAATCTATAATTCACCCCTCCACTTT.

About this clone itself: Other DNA sequences within the sample encode an identical CDR3. This chain connects TRBV5-1 to TRBJ2-7, with 8 bases lining up with TRBD2. In germline, CDR1 is SGHRS, CDR2 YFSETQ. J was trimmed by 0 bases and V by 3 bases; bases with no gene match: 2. This CDR3 spans 14 amino acids. This CDR3 reads CASSSSGSSYEQYF. The CDR3 region has the DNA TGCGCCAGCAGCTCCAGCGGGAGCTCCTACGAGCAGTACTTC.

The chain recombines TRBV5-6 with TRBJ1-3; no firm D call. The CDR3 loop spans 14 amino acids. V lost 2 bases to trimming and J lost 0 bases, with 6 bases between them. Germline CDR1 and CDR2: SGHDT and YYEEEE. Written as DNA, the CDR3 is TGTGCCAGCAGCTTTATCACCTCTGGAAACACCATATATTTT. Protein: CASSFITSGNTIYF.

The chain has TRBV28 and TRBJ2-2; a possible D gene is TRBD1 (5 bases). CDR3 length: 12 residues. Trimming took 2 bases from V and 8 from J, leaving 6 bases between them. CDR1 and CDR2 (germline): MDHEN, SYDVKM. The CDR3 coding sequence is TGTGCCAGCAGTTTAAGGACAGGGGAGCTGTTTTTT. It specifies CASSLRTGELFF. The entire variable domain, with the rest obtained from reference TRBV28 and TRBJ2-2, is as follows: DVKVTQSSRYLVKRTGEKVFLECVQDMDHENMFWYRQDPGLGLRLIYFSYDVKMKEKGDIPEGYSVSREKKERFSLILESASTNQTSMYLCASSLRTGELFFGEGSRLTVL.

The chain has TRBV6-1 and TRBJ2-7; 10 bases are shared with TRBD2. The CDR3 runs 16 residues. Germline-derived CDR1 and CDR2 are MNHNS and SASEGT. The V and J ends lost 4 bases and 4 bases, in that order; junction bases with no gene match: 10. CDR3 DNA sequence: TGTGCCAGCAGTGCCCACGCTAGCGGGAGTTTGTACGAGCAGTACTTC. This encodes CASSAHASGSLYEQYF.

This chain links TRBV11-1 with TRBJ1-3; D is perhaps TRBD1 (5 bases). Trimming took 5 bases from V and 0 from J, leaving 11 bases between them. The CDR3 covers 15 residues. Germline CDR1 is SGHAT and CDR2 is FQDESV (reference sequence). The CDR3 spells CASSRDHSSGNTIYF. Written as DNA, the CDR3 is TGTGCCAGCAGCCGGGACCATAGCTCTGGAAACACCATATATTTT.

CDR3 sequence: CASSYSAGRDEKLFF. CDR3 bases: TGTGCCAGCAGTTACTCAGCAGGGAGAGACGAAAAACTGTTTTTT. This chain links TRBV6-2 or TRBV6-3 with TRBJ1-4; the D gene is possibly TRBD1 (5 bases). V shed 0 bases and J shed 8 bases, with 13 bases lying between them. CDR3 length: 15 amino acids. Germline V gives CDR1 MNHEY, CDR2 SVGEGT.

The CDR3 DNA sequence: TGTGCCAGCACCCACACGGACAAGTCCAATGAGCAGTTCTTC. This translates into CASTHTDKSNEQFF. The V and J genes are TRBV11-2 and TRBJ2-1, with D maybe TRBD1 (5 bases). Germline V gene sequence: CDR1 SGHAT, CDR2 FQNNGV. Trimming pared 7 bases from V and 6 bases from J, leaving 16 bases between. The CDR3 spans 14 residues.

The chain has TRBV7-2 and TRBJ2-7, with D perhaps TRBD1 or TRBD2 (5 bases each). The CDR3 length is 15 residues. CDR1 and CDR2 from the germline V gene are SGHTA and FQGNSA. The V end was cut by 5 bases, the J end by 3 bases, with 17 bases between. DNA of the CDR3: TGTGCCAGCAGCCCAGGGACCTCCCCGGTCTACGAGCAGTACTTC. The encoded protein is CASSPGTSPVYEQYF.

A few counts support this clone. The V call is TRBV6-5, the J call TRBJ1-2; no firm D call. The CDR3 sequence is 13 residues long. Between the trimmed V and J ends, which lost 8 bases and 4 bases, there was a span of 14 bases. CDR1 is MNHEY and CDR2 is SVGAGI in the germline V gene. CDR3 nucleotides: TGTGCCAGCCCGGGAAGATCATTCTATGGCTACACCTTC. Encoded protein: CASPGRSFYGYTF.

The chain uses TRBV28 and TRBJ1-4; D is perhaps TRBD1 (6 bases). The ends were cut back, 3 bases at V and 10 bases at J, with 18 bases in the middle. The CDR3 totals 15 residues. CDR1 and CDR2 from the germline V gene are MDHEN and SYDVKM. Here the CDR3 reads CASSLRGAPSGKLFF. The DNA for the CDR3 is TGTGCCAGCAGTTTGAGGGGGGCCCCCAGCGGAAAACTGTTTTTT.

This chain connects TRBV28 to TRBJ1-6; 7 bases map to TRBD1. Germline loops: CDR1 MDHEN, CDR2 SYDVKM. This CDR3 contains 14 residues. V lost 1 base, J lost 10 bases, and 4 bases stayed unmatched. CDR3 DNA sequence: TGTGCCAGCAGTTTATTAGGGGGCGGGTCACCCCTCCACTTT. It translates to CASSLLGGGSPLHF. Full variable domain (missing parts from reference TRBV28 and TRBJ1-6): DVKVTQSSRYLVKRTGEKVFLECVQDMDHENMFWYRQDPGLGLRLIYFSYDVKMKEKGDIPEGYSVSREKKERFSLILESASTNQTSMYLCASSLLGGGSPLHFGNGTRLTVT.

V usage is TRBV5-4 and J usage is TRBJ2-3; TRBD2 matches at 13 bases. The germline V gene encodes CDR1 SGHNT and CDR2 YYREEE (reference sequence). V dropped 4 bases and J dropped 4; count of bases not matched to a gene: 6. The CDR3 spans 16 residues. The chain's CDR3 is CASSLPLAGGSDTQYF. CDR3 DNA: TGTGCCAGCAGCCTACCACTAGCGGGAGGGTCAGATACGCAGTATTTT.

This clone appeared a few times. The chain carries TRBV18 and TRBJ1-4; D remains unclear. The ends were cut back, 3 bases at V and 8 bases at J, with 10 bases in the middle. The CDR3 length is 13 residues. Germline assignment: CDR1 KGHSH and CDR2 LQKENI. DNA of the CDR3: TGTGCCAGCTCACCGGGTCTCGGAGAAAAACTGTTTTTT. Amino acids: CASSPGLGEKLFF. The complete variable domain, with remaining parts taken from reference TRBV18 and TRBJ1-4, reads NAGVMQNPRHLVRRRGQEARLRCSPMKGHSHVYWYRQLPEEGLKFMVYLQKENIIDESGMPKERFSAEFPKEGPSILRIQQVVRGDSAAYFCASSPGLGEKLFFGSGTQLSVL.

The chain couples TRBV30 to TRBJ1-2, with D uncertain. Germline CDR1 and CDR2: GTSNPN and SVGIG (reference sequence). The V end was cut by 2 bases, the J end by 5 bases, with 12 bases between. This CDR3 comprises 13 residues. The chain's CDR3 is CAWSSGIGYGYTF. The CDR3 region has the DNA TGTGCCTGGAGTTCGGGAATTGGATATGGCTACACCTTC.

This chain joins TRBV6-5 and TRBJ2-2; TRBD2 might be the D (6 bases). The CDR3 is 14 amino acids. The ends were cut back, 10 bases at V and 1 base at J, with 13 bases in the middle. Germline values: CDR1 MNHEY, CDR2 SVGAGI. CDR3 DNA: TGTGCCATATCCTCGGGACTGAACACCGGGGAGCTGTTTTTT. It yields the protein CAISSGLNTGELFF.

This clone was seen once. This rearrangement joins TRBV5-1 to TRBJ1-5; D is unclear. The CDR3 sequence is 15 residues long. The germline CDR1 and CDR2 sequences are SGHRS and YFSETQ. Between the trimmed V and J ends, which lost 0 bases and 1 base, there was a span of 8 bases. The CDR3 reads CASSLAGNSNQPQHF. The CDR3 region has the DNA TGCGCCAGCAGCTTGGCCGGGAACAGCAATCAGCCCCAGCATTTT.

The genes are TRBV28 and TRBJ1-5; D unclear. Trimming cost V 10 bases and J 1 base, with 17 bases left between them. The CDR3 has 15 residues. The germline gives CDR1 MDHEN, CDR2 SYDVKM. CDR3 bases: TGTGCCACCCAGCGGGTAGGGCAGAGCAATCAGCCCCAGCATTTT. Its translation: CATQRVGQSNQPQHF.

The genes are TRBV18 and TRBJ2-2, with D hard to call. In germline, CDR1 is KGHSH, CDR2 LQKENI. This CDR3 has 16 residues. Trimming cost V 3 bases and J 0 bases, with 11 bases left between them. CDR3 DNA: TGTGCCAGCTCACCCTTTCCCCTCGCGAACACCGGGGAGCTGTTTTTT. Translating it yields CASSPFPLANTGELFF.

The chain couples TRBV5-6 to TRBJ1-1; 9 bases agree with TRBD1. Germline-derived CDR1 and CDR2 are SGHDT and YYEEEE. The ends lost 2 bases at V and 7 bases at J; junction bases unmatched: 6. This CDR3 comprises 14 residues. CDR3 region: CASSLPGQGFEAFF. DNA of the CDR3: TGTGCCAGCAGCTTACCGGGACAGGGCTTTGAAGCTTTCTTT.

The genes are TRBV11-3 and TRBJ2-1, with 11 bases fitting TRBD1. The CDR3 is 16 residues long. The V gene end was trimmed by 1 base and the J gene end by 8 bases; junction bases not matched to a gene: 7. Germline lookup yields CDR1 SGHNT and CDR2 YENEEA. The CDR3 loop reads CASSLGAGTGGDEQFF. The DNA for the CDR3 is TGTGCCAGCAGCTTAGGGGCCGGGACAGGGGGTGATGAGCAGTTCTTC.

This chain joins TRBV4-3 and TRBJ2-1; 9 bases agree with TRBD2. CDR3 size: 16 residues. V gave up 4 bases and J gave up 4 bases; unmatched junction bases: 8. Looked up from germline, CDR1 is LGHNA and CDR2 is YSLEER. CDR3 nucleotides: TGCGCCAGCAGCCGAGGACTAGCGAGCAGGTACAATGAGCAGTTCTTC. Encoded protein: CASSRGLASRYNEQFF.

J is TRBJ1-2 and V is TRBV6-5; D is uncertain. Germline V gene data show CDR1 as MNHEY and CDR2 as SVGAGI. Trimming shortened V by 6 bases and J by 4 bases, and 15 bases separated the two germline ends. The CDR3 is 14 amino acids. CDR3 DNA sequence: TGTGCCAGCAGGACTTTTGGGTTTAGCTATGGCTACACCTTC. This codes for CASRTFGFSYGYTF.

This chain's CDR3 is CASSQEWTGSNGAKNIQYF. DNA of the CDR3: TGCGCCAGCAGCCAAGAGTGGACAGGGTCTAATGGAGCCAAAAACATTCAGTACTTC. The chain uses TRBV4-1 and TRBJ2-4; 8 bases fit TRBD1. The CDR3 totals 19 residues. With 0 bases clipped from V and 0 bases from J, the junction kept 10 bases outside the gene matches. Germline V CDR1 and CDR2: MGHRA, YSYEKL.

The V call is TRBV15, the J call TRBJ2-1, with D possibly being TRBD2 (5 bases). V gave up 0 bases and J gave up 2 bases, with 8 bases separating them. The CDR3 contains 15 residues. Germline CDR1 and CDR2: LNHNV and YYDKDF (reference sequence). The CDR3 region is CATSREGSPYNEQFF. CDR3 nucleotides: TGTGCCACCAGCAGAGAGGGGAGCCCCTACAATGAGCAGTTCTTC.

J is TRBJ1-6 and V is TRBV7-2; 9 positions agree with TRBD1. J lost 7 bases, V lost 5 bases, and 6 bases had no gene match. Germline V lookup: CDR1 SGHTA, CDR2 FQGNSA. This CDR3 has 15 residues. The CDR3, as DNA: TGTGCCAGCAGCCCTAACAGGGGGCAGAATTCACCCCTCCACTTT. It yields the protein CASSPNRGQNSPLHF. Full variable domain (remainder filled in from reference TRBV7-2 and TRBJ1-6): GAGVSQSPSNKVTEKGKDVELRCDPISGHTALYWYRQSLGQGLEFLIYFQGNSAPDKSGLPSDRFSAERTGGSVSTLTIQRTQQEDSAVYLCASSPNRGQNSPLHFGNGTRLTVT.